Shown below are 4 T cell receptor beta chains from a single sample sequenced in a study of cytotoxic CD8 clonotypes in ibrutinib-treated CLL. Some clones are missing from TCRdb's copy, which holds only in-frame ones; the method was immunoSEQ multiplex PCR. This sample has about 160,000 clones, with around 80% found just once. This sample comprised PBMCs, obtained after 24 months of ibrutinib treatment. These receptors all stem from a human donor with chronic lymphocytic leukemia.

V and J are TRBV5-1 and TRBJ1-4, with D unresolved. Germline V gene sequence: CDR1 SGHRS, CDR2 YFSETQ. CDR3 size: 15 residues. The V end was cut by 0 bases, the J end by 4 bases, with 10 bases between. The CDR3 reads CASSLGINLNEKLFF. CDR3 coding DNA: TGCGCCAGCAGCTTGGGCATAAACCTTAATGAAAAACTGTTTTTT.

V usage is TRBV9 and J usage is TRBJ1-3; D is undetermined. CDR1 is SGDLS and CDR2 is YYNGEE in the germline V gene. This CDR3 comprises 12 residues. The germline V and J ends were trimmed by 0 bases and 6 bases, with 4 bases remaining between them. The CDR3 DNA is TGTGCCAGCAGCGTAGACGAAAACACCATATATTTT. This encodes CASSVDENTIYF.

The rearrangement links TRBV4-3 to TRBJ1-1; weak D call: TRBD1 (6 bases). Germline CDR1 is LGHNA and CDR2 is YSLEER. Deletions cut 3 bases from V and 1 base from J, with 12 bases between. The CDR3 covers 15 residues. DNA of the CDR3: TGCGCCAGCAGCCAGGCGGGGACACCGAACACTGAAGCTTTCTTT. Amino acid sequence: CASSQAGTPNTEAFF.

The CDR3 bases are TGTGCCAGCAGCCGTACTGGCGGATTAGATACGCAGTATTTT. Amino acids: CASSRTGGLDTQYF. The genes are TRBV7-9 and TRBJ2-3; D is undetermined. Germline V CDR1 and CDR2: SEHNR, FQNEAQ (reference sequence). Trimming removed 5 bases from V and 5 bases from J, with 14 bases in between. This CDR3 comprises 14 residues.